This T cell receptor (beta chain) comes out of a study of monozygotic twins with inflammatory bowel disease. Study-level findings and limits: Researchers report that IBD patients shared fewer clonotypes with others than healthy twins, especially amid disease activity. Support for a single strong signal or clonotype associated with IBD was absent.

With respect to this clonotype: Its cognate antigen is unknown.

With eight separate reactions per sample, the authors made cDNA. Addition of UMIs with a 6-nucleotide sample barcode was achieved by template switching. With the 5' RACE reads reprocessed, TCRdb shows one record per CDR3 protein and no DNA. This sample's table reports over 200,000 distinct CDR3 sequences. From germline, CDR1 is SGHRS and CDR2 YFSETQ. This CDR3 is built from 14 residues. Material for sequencing was blood. This chain joins TRBV5-1 and TRBJ1-6; TCRdb indicates TRBD1, and absent DNA this call remains unverified. The sequence was obtained from a human donor with ulcerative colitis or Crohn's disease, or a healthy co-twin of an affected twin (not recorded which). This chain's CDR3 is CASSSPGQGSPLHF.